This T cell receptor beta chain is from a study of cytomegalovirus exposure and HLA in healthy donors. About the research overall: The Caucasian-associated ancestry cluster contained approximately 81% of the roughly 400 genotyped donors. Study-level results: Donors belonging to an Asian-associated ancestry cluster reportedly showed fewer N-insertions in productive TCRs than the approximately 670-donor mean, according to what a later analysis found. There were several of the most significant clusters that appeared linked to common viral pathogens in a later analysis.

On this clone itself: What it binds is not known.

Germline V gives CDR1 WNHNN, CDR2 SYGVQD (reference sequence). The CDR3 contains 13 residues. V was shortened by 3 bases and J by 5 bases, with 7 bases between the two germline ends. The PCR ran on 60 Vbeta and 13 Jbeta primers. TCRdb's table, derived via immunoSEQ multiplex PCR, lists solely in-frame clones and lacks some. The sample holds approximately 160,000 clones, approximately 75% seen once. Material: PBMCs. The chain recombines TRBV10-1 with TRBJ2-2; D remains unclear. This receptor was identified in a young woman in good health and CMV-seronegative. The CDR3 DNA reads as TGCGCCAGCAGTGAAGCTGAGACCGGGGAGCTGTTTTTT. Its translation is CASSEAETGELFF.